These T cell receptor beta chains were read from a single sample in a study of T cells after yellow fever vaccination. TCRdb recomputed calls from the 5' RACE reads with MiXCR, one row per CDR3 protein. The sample carries about 340,000 distinct CDR3 sequences, under 15% recorded once. This sample comprised CD4+ T cells sorted from PBMCs, obtained 15 days after the yellow fever booster vaccination. The source of these receptors is a man aged 18-30 years who received the YFV17D yellow fever vaccine. Each CDR3 is given with its conserved first and last residue. The D gene is left open where the match is weak. Size is omitted from some rows. Given values are once, few, many or a class for expanded clones.

15 | TRBJ2-1 | NA | NA | TRBV4-3 | TGCGCCAGCAGCCAAGATTGGGCAAATTACAATGAGCAGTTCTTC | CASSQDWANYNEQFF
16 | TRBJ1-1 | NA | NA | TRBV18 | TGTGCCAGCTCACCCCTCCTTGGGACACCGAACACTGAAGCTTTCTTT | CASSPLLGTPNTEAFF
12 | TRBJ1-5 | few | NA | TRBV28 | TGTGCCACCGCTATTCGGGGTCAGCCCCAGCATTTT | CATAIRGQPQHF
15 | TRBJ2-7 | few | TRBD1 | TRBV4-1 | TGCGCCAGCAGCCAAGGACAGGGTCCCCTCTACGAGCAGTACTTC | CASSQGQGPLYEQYF
14 | TRBJ2-2 | many | NA | TRBV5-1 | TGCGCCAGCAGCTTGCCGGTTAATACCGGGGAGCTGTTTTTT | CASSLPVNTGELFF
11 | TRBJ1-2 | NA | NA | TRBV20-1 | TGCAGTGGCACGGCAGGGTATGGCTACACCTTC | CSGTAGYGYTF
15 | TRBJ2-5 | NA | NA | TRBV7-6 | TGTGCCAGCAGCTTAAGGGGGGCCGGGGTAGAGACCCAGTACTTC | CASSLRGAGVETQYF
15 | TRBJ1-1 | many | NA | TRBV15 | TGTGCCACCAGCAGAGCGAGTTTGCTAGGGACTGAAGCTTTCTTT | CATSRASLLGTEAFF
15 | TRBJ2-5 | few | TRBD2 | TRBV20-1 | TGCAGTGCTAGAGGGCTAGCGGGGGACCAAGAGACCCAGTACTTC | CSARGLAGDQETQYF
17 | TRBJ2-3 | few | NA | TRBV5-1 | TGCGCCAGCAGCTTAATTCCAAGGAGAGGGGGCACAGATACGCAGTATTTT | CASSLIPRRGGTDTQYF
16 | TRBJ1-1 | NA | NA | TRBV10-3 | TGTGCCATCACCACGGGGTCCCGGGAAGCGAACACTGAAGCTTTCTTT | CAITTGSREANTEAFF
18 | TRBJ2-1 | NA | NA | TRBV5-1 | TGCGCCAGCAGCGGGGTTGGTGGGGGGACGGCCTCCTACAATGAGCAGTTCTTC | CASSGVGGGTASYNEQFF
15 | TRBJ2-5 | few | NA | TRBV4-3 | TGCGCCAGCAGCCAAGGGACGGTGTCGGGGGAGACCCAGTACTTC | CASSQGTVSGETQYF
19 | TRBJ2-3 | NA | TRBD2 | TRBV4-2 | TGTGCCAGCAGCCAAGATTACGGGGGACTAGCGGGGGGGACTGGTACGCAGTATTTT | CASSQDYGGLAGGTGTQYF
14 | TRBJ2-7 | few | NA | TRBV19 | TGTGCCAGTAGTACGGACAGCCTCCCTTACGAGCAGTACTTC | CASSTDSLPYEQYF
12 | TRBJ2-3 | NA | NA | TRBV28 | TGTGCCACCCTGTCTTCCTGGGATACGCAGTATTTT | CATLSSWDTQYF
14 | TRBJ2-2 | few | TRBD1 | TRBV6-2/TRBV6-3 | TGTGCCAGCACCGGACAGGGTCGAACCGGGGAGCTGTTTTTT | CASTGQGRTGELFF
12 | TRBJ2-1 | few | NA | TRBV5-1 | TGCGCCAGCAGCTTGGGAAATAATGAGCAGTTCTTC | CASSLGNNEQFF
11 | TRBJ2-3 | NA | NA | TRBV10-3 | TGTGCCATCAGCCTGGGGGATACGCAGTATTTT | CAISLGDTQYF
15 | TRBJ1-1 | NA | NA | TRBV5-4 | TGTGCCAGCAGCTTGGATATTCGGACGAACACTGAAGCTTTCTTT | CASSLDIRTNTEAFF
19 | TRBJ1-1 | NA | NA | TRBV21-1 | TGTGCCAGCAGCACCGCATCGCAGACAGGGAGTTCCATGAACACTGAAGCTTTCTTT | CASSTASQTGSSMNTEAFF
12 | TRBJ1-2 | NA | NA | TRBV19 | TGTGCCAGCCAGGCGCGGGGCTATGGCTACACCTTC | CASQARGYGYTF
14 | TRBJ2-7 | NA | NA | TRBV5-5 | TGTGCCAGCAGCGGGGGGGGACAGTTCTACGAGCAGTACTTC | CASSGGGQFYEQYF
12 | TRBJ2-7 | NA | NA | TRBV2 | TGTGCCACGGGGCCGACCTTCTACGAGCAGTACTTC | CATGPTFYEQYF
14 | TRBJ2-3 | NA | NA | TRBV7-3 | TGTGCCAGCAGCTTGACTTATAGTACAGATACGCAGTATTTT | CASSLTYSTDTQYF
14 | TRBJ2-4 | NA | NA | TRBV6-2/TRBV6-3 | TGTGCCAGCAGTTACTCAGGTTCCGAAAACATTCAGTACTTC | CASSYSGSENIQYF
12 | TRBJ2-5 | NA | NA | TRBV29-1 | TGCAGCGTTGGGGCCCGCCAGGAGACCCAGTACTTC | CSVGARQETQYF
11 | TRBJ2-7 | NA | NA | TRBV18 | TGTGCCAGCTCCGCCACCTACGAGCAGTACTTC | CASSATYEQYF
12 | TRBJ2-5 | NA | NA | TRBV10-3 | TGTGCCATCAGTGAGACTCAAGAGACCCAGTACTTC | CAISETQETQYF